A single sample is the source of the 24 T cell receptor beta chains below, sequenced in a study of blood T cell repertoires in COVID-19. Data came from immunoSEQ multiplex PCR; TCRdb stores just in-frame clones and leaves some out. The repertoire holds about 240,000 clones, with 86% as singletons. Sequenced: PBMCs or T cells enriched from blood (not recorded which). The receptors derive from a middle-aged woman with acute COVID-19.

The V and J genes are TRBV18 and TRBJ2-7; TRBD2 matches at 9 bases. The CDR3 is 19 residues long. With 3 bases clipped from V and 2 bases from J, the junction kept 17 bases outside the gene matches. CDR1 is KGHSH and CDR2 is LQKENI in the germline V gene. The CDR3 loop reads CASSPLVSGLAGNPYEQYF. The DNA for the CDR3 is TGTGCCAGCTCACCCCTTGTTTCGGGACTAGCCGGGAATCCCTACGAGCAGTACTTC.

The chain combines TRBV9 with TRBJ2-2, with TRBD2 matching 11 bases. CDR3 length: 14 residues. With 3 bases clipped from V and 5 bases from J, the junction kept 0 bases outside the gene matches. Germline V gene lookup returns CDR1 SGDLS and CDR2 YYNGEE. CDR3 in DNA: TGTGCCAGCAGCGCTAGCGGGAGGACCGGGGAGCTGTTTTTT. Its translation: CASSASGRTGELFF.

The rearrangement joins TRBV13 to TRBJ2-1; no reliable D call. V lost 7 bases and J lost 4, with 11 bases in between. CDR1 and CDR2 from the germline V gene are PRHDT and FYEKMQ (reference sequence). This CDR3 has 13 residues. CDR3 nucleotide sequence: TGTGCCAGCATCTCGGTGTCGTACAATGAGCAGTTCTTC. Amino acids: CASISVSYNEQFF. The entire variable domain, with the rest obtained from reference TRBV13 and TRBJ2-1, is as follows: AAGVIQSPRHLIKEKRETATLKCYPIPRHDTVYWYQQGPGQDPQFLISFYEKMQSDKGSIPDRFSAQQFSDYHSELNMSSLELGDSALYFCASISVSYNEQFFGPGTRLTVL.

V gene TRBV5-6 combines with J gene TRBJ1-4, with a possible D match to TRBD1 (5 bases). Trimming removed 2 bases from V and 0 bases from J, with 17 bases in between. CDR3 length: 18 amino acids. Germline V CDR1 and CDR2: SGHDT, YYEEEE. In nucleotides, the CDR3 is TGTGCCAGCAGCTTTTATGACAGACCATTTGCAACTAATGAAAAACTGTTTTTT. Protein sequence: CASSFYDRPFATNEKLFF.

The chain couples TRBV6-5 to TRBJ2-1; TRBD2 agrees at 11 bases. Germline V lookup: CDR1 MNHEY, CDR2 SVGAGI. Trimming at V came to 11 bases and at J to 6 bases, leaving 9 bases not matched to a gene. The CDR3 spans 14 residues. The CDR3 sequence is CASGTSGLFNEQFF. The CDR3 DNA is TGTGCCTCCGGGACTAGCGGCCTCTTCAATGAGCAGTTCTTC.

This chain links TRBV19 with TRBJ1-1; 7 bases line up with TRBD1. Looked up from germline, CDR1 is LNHDA and CDR2 is SQIVND (reference sequence). The CDR3 has 15 residues. J lost 1 base, V lost 7 bases, and 9 bases had no gene match. CDR3 region: CASKPLDRRNTEAFF. The DNA for the CDR3 is TGTGCCAGTAAGCCCTTGGACAGGAGGAACACTGAAGCTTTCTTT.

This clone was detected only once. The chain uses TRBV2 and TRBJ1-1; 8 nucleotides match TRBD1. V dropped 7 bases and J dropped 5; count of bases not matched to a gene: 6. Per the germline V gene, CDR1 is SNHLY and CDR2 is FYNNEI. The CDR3 sequence is 13 residues long. CDR3 protein: CASKETGVTEAFF. CDR3 in DNA: TGTGCCAGCAAGGAGACAGGGGTGACTGAAGCTTTCTTT. Full variable domain (outside the CDR3, taken from reference TRBV2 and TRBJ1-1): EPEVTQTPSHQVTQMGQEVILRCVPISNHLYFYWYRQILGQKVEFLVSFYNNEISEKSEIFDDQFSVERPDGSNFTLKIRSTKLEDSAMYFCASKETGVTEAFFGQGTRLTVV.

The DNA of the CDR3 is TGTGCCAGCAGCCAACTGGGGGCTGAGTCACCCCTCCACTTT. This encodes CASSQLGAESPLHF. The V gene is TRBV3-1 (or the pseudogene TRBV3-2), the J gene TRBJ1-6; D might be TRBD1 (6 bases). Germline-derived CDR1 and CDR2 are LGHDT and YNNKEL (reference sequence). Trimming took 2 bases from V and 10 from J, leaving 12 bases between them. The CDR3 spans 14 residues.

The V gene is TRBV4-1, the J gene TRBJ1-5, with TRBD1 identical over 7 bases. The CDR3 runs to 17 residues. CDR1 MGHRA and CDR2 YSYEKL come from the germline V gene. V shed 0 bases, J shed 6 bases, and the junction held 11 bases outside the gene matches. This CDR3 is CASSQDTGAGTGQPQHF. In DNA form, the CDR3 reads TGCGCCAGCAGCCAAGATACAGGGGCAGGTACTGGTCAGCCCCAGCATTTT.

This chain's CDR3 is CASSDGTSFEQYF. DNA for the CDR3: TGTGCCAGCAGCGACGGGACTAGTTTCGAGCAGTACTTC. The chain links TRBV9 to TRBJ2-7, with 8 positions matching TRBD2. V trimming: 3 bases; J trimming: 6 bases; junction bases outside the gene matches: 5. This CDR3 is 13 amino acids long. Per the germline V gene, CDR1 is SGDLS and CDR2 is YYNGEE. The whole variable domain, remainder taken from reference TRBV9 and TRBJ2-7, is DSGVTQTPKHLITATGQRVTLRCSPRSGDLSVYWYQQSLDQGLQFLIQYYNGEERAKGNILERFSAQQFPDLHSELNLSSLELGDSALYFCASSDGTSFEQYFGPGTRLTVT.

The J gene is TRBJ2-1, the V gene TRBV5-1; D is unresolved. Germline lookup yields CDR1 SGHRS and CDR2 YFSETQ. With 4 bases removed from V and 5 bases from J, the gap between germline ends came to 19 bases. The CDR3 consists of 16 residues. The CDR3 reads CASSPLGPDLNNEQFF. The CDR3 bases are TGCGCCAGCAGCCCATTGGGCCCGGATCTCAACAATGAGCAGTTCTTC.

The J gene is TRBJ2-7, the V gene TRBV27; weak D call: TRBD1 (5 bases). Germline V CDR1 and CDR2: MNHEY, SMNVEV (reference sequence). V was shortened by 3 bases and J by 2 bases, with 8 bases between the two germline ends. This CDR3 comprises 13 residues. This chain's CDR3 is CASSFQGPYEQYF. Written as DNA, the CDR3 is TGTGCCAGCAGTTTTCAGGGTCCCTACGAGCAGTACTTC.

The chain employs TRBV6-5 and TRBJ2-7; D is perhaps TRBD2 (6 bases). This CDR3 contains 14 residues. The V and J ends lost 6 bases and 2 bases respectively, with 14 bases between them. Germline values: CDR1 MNHEY, CDR2 SVGAGI. The CDR3 protein is CASSRGAGPYEQYF. DNA for the CDR3: TGTGCCAGCAGCCGGGGAGCGGGCCCCTACGAGCAGTACTTC.

The chain links TRBV6-4 to TRBJ2-3, with D unclear. CDR3 length equals 15 residues. Trimming shortened V by 6 bases and J by 0 bases, and 13 bases separated the two germline ends. CDR1 MRHNA and CDR2 SNTAGT come from the germline V gene. CDR3 residues: CASRKHPASTDTQYF. The CDR3 nucleotides read TGTGCCAGCAGAAAACATCCCGCTAGCACAGATACGCAGTATTTT.

The V call is TRBV21-1, the J call TRBJ1-1; TRBD1 was called by the table and not checked on the DNA. TRBV21-1 is classified as a pseudogene. The CDR3 sequence is 16 residues long. CDR3 DNA sequence: TGTGCCAGCAGCCTGGAGGACAGAGGGATAGGTTGGGAAGCTTTCTTT. This sequence encodes CASSLEDRGIGWEAFF.

The chain carries TRBV6-2 or TRBV6-3 and TRBJ2-7; the match to TRBD2 covers 13 bases. This CDR3 spans 15 amino acids. After removal of 5 bases from V and 3 bases from J, the junction contained 4 bases not matched to a gene. Germline CDR1 MNHEY, CDR2 SVGEGT. DNA of the CDR3: TGTGCCAGCAGTGAGACTAGCGGGAGGTTCTACGAGCAGTACTTC. Translating it yields CASSETSGRFYEQYF.

This clone was found a few times. V usage is TRBV23-1 and J usage is TRBJ1-1; no clear D gene. TRBV23-1 has ORF status, its function being uncertain. This CDR3 has 15 amino acids. V dropped 5 bases and J dropped 1 base, with 14 bases sitting between them. The CDR3 loop is CASSFIAWQNTEAFF. Here the CDR3 DNA reads TGCGCCAGCAGTTTCATAGCTTGGCAGAACACTGAAGCTTTCTTT.

The genes are TRBV3-1 (or the pseudogene TRBV3-2) and TRBJ2-7; TRBD2 might be the D (5 bases). Germline values: CDR1 LGHDT, CDR2 YNNKEL (reference sequence). Deletions cut 2 bases from V and 7 bases from J, with 9 bases between. The CDR3 covers 12 residues. The CDR3 region has the DNA TGTGCCAGCAGCCAATCCGGGGTGGAGCAGTACTTC. Translated, it gives CASSQSGVEQYF.

The chain's CDR3 is CATSTGTDSDSGANVLTF. The DNA of the CDR3 is TGTGCCACCAGCACCGGCACGGACTCAGACTCTGGGGCCAACGTCCTGACTTTC. The rearrangement joins TRBV15 to TRBJ2-6; D is possibly TRBD2 (5 bases). CDR3 size: 18 residues. In germline, CDR1 is LNHNV, CDR2 YYDKDF (reference sequence). V lost 4 bases and J 0 bases, leaving 16 bases between the germline ends.

This clone was seen a handful of times. The chain carries TRBV5-1 and TRBJ2-5; weak D call: TRBD2 (5 bases). There are 13 residues in the CDR3. Germline V lookup: CDR1 SGHRS, CDR2 YFSETQ. V lost 8 bases and J 4 bases, leaving 15 bases between the germline ends. The CDR3 loop reads CASVRGPRETQYF. The CDR3 coding sequence is TGCGCCAGTGTCCGAGGGCCTCGAGAGACCCAGTACTTC.

This clone was seen a single time. The V gene is TRBV7-8, the J gene TRBJ2-7; D perhaps matches TRBD2 (6 bases). CDR3 size: 14 residues. CDR1 and CDR2 (germline): SGHVS, FQNEAQ. The V end lost 3 bases, the J end lost 7 bases, and 16 bases lay between the germline ends. The CDR3 sequence is CASSFQRESEEQYF. CDR3 coding DNA: TGTGCCAGCAGCTTCCAACGGGAGTCGGAGGAGCAGTACTTC.

This chain uses TRBV5-1 with TRBJ2-3; 11 bases line up with TRBD2. Germline V gene sequence: CDR1 SGHRS, CDR2 YFSETQ. This CDR3 has 18 residues. The J segment lost 4 bases and the V segment lost 0 bases, leaving 10 bases of the junction unmatched. Here the CDR3 DNA reads TGCGCCAGCAGCTTGGCCAGGTTTCTAGCGGGAGGCGCAGATACGCAGTATTTT. This codes for CASSLARFLAGGADTQYF.

The chain couples TRBV9 to TRBJ2-2, with 9 bases matching TRBD2. Looked up from germline, CDR1 is SGDLS and CDR2 is YYNGEE. Unmatched junction bases numbered 5, after V lost 0 bases and J lost 5 bases. The CDR3 contains 16 residues. The CDR3 bases are TGTGCCAGCAGCGTAGATGCGGGAGGGAGGACCGGGGAGCTGTTTTTT. It yields the protein CASSVDAGGRTGELFF.

The V call is TRBV5-4, the J call TRBJ1-1; 9 bases line up with TRBD1. CDR1 is SGHNT, CDR2 YYREEE, per germline (reference sequence). Germline trimming cut 7 bases from V and 5 bases from J; bases unmatched to any gene: 9. The CDR3 is 14 residues long. Here the CDR3 DNA reads TGTGCCAGCTCAGAGACAGGGGGTTTTACTGAAGCTTTCTTT. It is translated as CASSETGGFTEAFF.